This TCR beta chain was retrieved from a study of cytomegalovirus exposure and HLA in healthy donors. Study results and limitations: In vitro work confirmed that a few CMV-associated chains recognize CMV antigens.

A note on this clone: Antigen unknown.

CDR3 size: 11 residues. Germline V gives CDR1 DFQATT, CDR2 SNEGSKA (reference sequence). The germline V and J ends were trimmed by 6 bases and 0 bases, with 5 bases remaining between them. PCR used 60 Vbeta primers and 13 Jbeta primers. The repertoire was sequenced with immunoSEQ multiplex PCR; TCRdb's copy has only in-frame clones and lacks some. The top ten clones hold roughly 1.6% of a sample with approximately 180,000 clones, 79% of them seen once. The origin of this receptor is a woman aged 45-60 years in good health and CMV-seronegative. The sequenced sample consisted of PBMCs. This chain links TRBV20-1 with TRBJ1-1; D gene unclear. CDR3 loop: CSALMNTEAFF. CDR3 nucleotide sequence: TGCAGTGCCCTTATGAACACTGAAGCTTTCTTT.